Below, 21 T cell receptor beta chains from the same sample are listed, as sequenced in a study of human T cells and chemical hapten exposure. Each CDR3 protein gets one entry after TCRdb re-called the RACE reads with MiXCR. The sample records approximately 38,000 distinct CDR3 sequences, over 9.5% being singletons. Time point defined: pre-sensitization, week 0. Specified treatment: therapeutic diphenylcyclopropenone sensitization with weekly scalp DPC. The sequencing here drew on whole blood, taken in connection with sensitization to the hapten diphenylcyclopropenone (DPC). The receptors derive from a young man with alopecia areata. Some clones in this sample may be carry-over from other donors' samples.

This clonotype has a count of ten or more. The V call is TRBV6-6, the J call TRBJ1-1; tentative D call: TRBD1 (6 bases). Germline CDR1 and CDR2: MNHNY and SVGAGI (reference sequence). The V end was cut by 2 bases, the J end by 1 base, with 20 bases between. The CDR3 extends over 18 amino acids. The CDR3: CASSYHEQGLDRNTEAFF. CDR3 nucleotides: TGTGCCAGCAGTTACCACGAACAAGGACTGGACAGGAACACTGAAGCTTTCTTT.

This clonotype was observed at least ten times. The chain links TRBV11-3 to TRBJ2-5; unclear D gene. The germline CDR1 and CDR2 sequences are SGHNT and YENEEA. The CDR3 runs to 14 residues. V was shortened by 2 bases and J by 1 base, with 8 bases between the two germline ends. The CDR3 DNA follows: TGTGCCAGCAGCTTACGGGCAGGCCAAGAGACCCAGTACTTC. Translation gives CASSLRAGQETQYF.

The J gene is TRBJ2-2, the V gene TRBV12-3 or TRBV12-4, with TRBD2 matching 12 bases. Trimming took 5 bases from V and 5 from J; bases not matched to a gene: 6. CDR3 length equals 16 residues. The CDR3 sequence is CASSRTSGTWTGELFF. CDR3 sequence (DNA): TGTGCCAGCAGTCGGACTAGCGGGACGTGGACCGGGGAGCTGTTTTTT.

In DNA form, the CDR3 reads TGTGCCAGCGAGGGAATCGAGCAGTTCTTC. Translation: CASEGIEQFF. The rearrangement uses TRBV2 and TRBJ2-1, with D possibly being TRBD2 (5 bases). CDR1 SNHLY and CDR2 FYNNEI come from the germline V gene. Trimming stripped 8 bases from V and 10 bases from J, with 9 bases between. The CDR3 covers 10 residues. The variable domain in full, with the rest retrieved from reference TRBV2 and TRBJ2-1, is EPEVTQTPSHQVTQMGQEVILRCVPISNHLYFYWYRQILGQKVEFLVSFYNNEISEKSEIFDDQFSVERPDGSNFTLKIRSTKLEDSAMYFCASEGIEQFFGPGTRLTVL.

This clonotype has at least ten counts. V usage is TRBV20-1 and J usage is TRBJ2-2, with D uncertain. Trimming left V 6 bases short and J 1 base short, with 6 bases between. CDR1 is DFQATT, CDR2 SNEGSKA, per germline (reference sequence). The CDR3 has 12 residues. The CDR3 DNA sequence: TGCAGTGCGACGAGGAACACCGGGGAGCTGTTTTTT. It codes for CSATRNTGELFF.

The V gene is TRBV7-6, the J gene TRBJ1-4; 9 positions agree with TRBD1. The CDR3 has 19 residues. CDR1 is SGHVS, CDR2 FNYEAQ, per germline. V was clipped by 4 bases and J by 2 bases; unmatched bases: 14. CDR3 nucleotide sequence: TGTGCCAGCAGCTCCACCACAGGGGGCGCCATTTTGACTAATGAAAAACTGTTTTTT. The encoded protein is CASSSTTGGAILTNEKLFF.

The CDR3 nucleotides are TGTGCCAGTAGTTCTCGCACCGGGGAGCTGTTTTTT. This codes for CASSSRTGELFF. The rearrangement links TRBV19 to TRBJ2-2; D is unresolved. The CDR3 runs 12 residues. In germline, CDR1 is LNHDA, CDR2 SQIVND (reference sequence). V was pared by 5 bases and J by 4 bases, with 5 bases between.

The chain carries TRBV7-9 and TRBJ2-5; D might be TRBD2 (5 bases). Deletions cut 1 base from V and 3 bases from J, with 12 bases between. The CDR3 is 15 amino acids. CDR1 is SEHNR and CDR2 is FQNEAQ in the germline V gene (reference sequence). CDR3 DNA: TGTGCCAGCAGCTTAGGCCTTAAAGCGGAAGAGACCCAGTACTTC. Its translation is CASSLGLKAEETQYF.

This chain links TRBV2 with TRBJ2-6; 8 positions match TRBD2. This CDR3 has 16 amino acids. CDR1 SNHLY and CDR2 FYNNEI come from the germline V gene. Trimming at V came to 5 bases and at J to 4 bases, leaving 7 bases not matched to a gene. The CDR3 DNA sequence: TGTGCCAGCAGTCCCCGCGGGGGGTCCGGGGCCAACGTCCTGACTTTC. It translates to CASSPRGGSGANVLTF.

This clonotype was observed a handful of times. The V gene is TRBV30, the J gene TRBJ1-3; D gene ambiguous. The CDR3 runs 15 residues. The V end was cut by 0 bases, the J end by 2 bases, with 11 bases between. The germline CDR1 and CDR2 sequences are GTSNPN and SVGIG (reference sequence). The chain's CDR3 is CAWSVSGGPGNTIYF. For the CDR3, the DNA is TGTGCCTGGAGTGTATCGGGTGGCCCTGGAAACACCATATATTTT.

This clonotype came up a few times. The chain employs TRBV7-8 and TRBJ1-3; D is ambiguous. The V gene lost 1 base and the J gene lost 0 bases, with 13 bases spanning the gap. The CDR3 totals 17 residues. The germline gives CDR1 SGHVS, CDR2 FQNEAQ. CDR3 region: CASSLGILRDSGNTIYF. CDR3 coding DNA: TGTGCCAGCAGCTTAGGGATCCTAAGGGACTCTGGAAACACCATATATTTT.

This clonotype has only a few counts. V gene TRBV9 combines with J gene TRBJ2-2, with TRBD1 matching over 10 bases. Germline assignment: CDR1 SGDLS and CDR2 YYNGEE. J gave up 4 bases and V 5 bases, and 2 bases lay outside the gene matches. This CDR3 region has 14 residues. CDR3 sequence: CASRTGGRTGELFF. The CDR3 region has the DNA TGTGCCAGCAGGACAGGGGGCCGCACCGGGGAGCTGTTTTTT.

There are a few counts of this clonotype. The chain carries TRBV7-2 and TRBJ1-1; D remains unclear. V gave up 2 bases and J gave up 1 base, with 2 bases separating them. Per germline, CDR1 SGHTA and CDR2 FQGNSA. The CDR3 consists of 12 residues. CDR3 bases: TGTGCCAGCAGCTTATCGAACACTGAAGCTTTCTTT. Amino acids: CASSLSNTEAFF.

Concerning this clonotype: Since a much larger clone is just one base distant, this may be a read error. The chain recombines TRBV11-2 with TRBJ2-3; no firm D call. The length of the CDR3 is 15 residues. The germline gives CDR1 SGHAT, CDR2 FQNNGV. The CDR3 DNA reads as TGTGCCAGCAGCTTCGGAATCGTCACCACAGATACGCAGTGTTTT. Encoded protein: CASSFGIVTTDTQCF.

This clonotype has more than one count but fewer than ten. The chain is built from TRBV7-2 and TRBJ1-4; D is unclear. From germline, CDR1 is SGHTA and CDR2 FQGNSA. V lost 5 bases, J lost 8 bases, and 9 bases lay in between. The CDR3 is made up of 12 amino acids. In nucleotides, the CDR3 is TGTGCCAGCAGCAATCCCCACGAAAAACTGTTTTTT. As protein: CASSNPHEKLFF.

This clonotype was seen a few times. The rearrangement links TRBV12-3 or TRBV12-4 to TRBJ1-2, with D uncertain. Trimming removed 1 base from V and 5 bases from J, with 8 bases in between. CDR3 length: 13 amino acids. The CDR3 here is CASSLDGKYGYTF. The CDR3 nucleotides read TGTGCCAGCAGTTTAGACGGCAAATATGGCTACACCTTC.

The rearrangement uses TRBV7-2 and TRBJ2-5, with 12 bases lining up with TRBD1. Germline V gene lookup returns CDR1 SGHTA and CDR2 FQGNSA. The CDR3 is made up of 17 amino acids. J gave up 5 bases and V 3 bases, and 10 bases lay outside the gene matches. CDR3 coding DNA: TGTGCCAGCAGCTTGACGGGACAGGGGGCCCAGGTGGAGACCCAGTACTTC. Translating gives CASSLTGQGAQVETQYF.

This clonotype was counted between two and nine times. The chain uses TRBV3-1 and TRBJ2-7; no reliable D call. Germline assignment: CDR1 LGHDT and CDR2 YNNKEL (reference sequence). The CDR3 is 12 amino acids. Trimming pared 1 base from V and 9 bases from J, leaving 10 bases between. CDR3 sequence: CASSQGAGVQYF. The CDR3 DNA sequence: TGTGCCAGCAGCCAAGGGGCAGGTGTGCAGTACTTC.

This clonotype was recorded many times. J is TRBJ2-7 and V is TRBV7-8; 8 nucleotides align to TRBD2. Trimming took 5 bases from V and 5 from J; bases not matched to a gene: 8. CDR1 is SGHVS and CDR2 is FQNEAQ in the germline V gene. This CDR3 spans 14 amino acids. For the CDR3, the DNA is TGTGCCAGCAGCCCGCGGGAGGTGTCACACGAGCAGTACGTC. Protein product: CASSPREVSHEQYV.

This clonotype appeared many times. The CDR3 DNA reads TGTGCCAGCAGCCAACCCGTAAGGTGGTCGAACACTGAAGCTTTCTTT. Translated, it gives CASSQPVRWSNTEAFF. The V gene is TRBV14, the J gene TRBJ1-1; no firm D call. V was shortened by 2 bases and J by 1 base, with 14 bases between the two germline ends. This CDR3 comprises 16 residues. Germline assignment: CDR1 SGHDN and CDR2 FVKESK.

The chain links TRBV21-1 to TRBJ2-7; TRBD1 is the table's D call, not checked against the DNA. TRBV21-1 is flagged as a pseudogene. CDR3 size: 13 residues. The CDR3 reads CARKSREPYEQYF. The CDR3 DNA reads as TGTGCCAGGAAATCCCGGGAACCCTACGAGCAGTACTTC.